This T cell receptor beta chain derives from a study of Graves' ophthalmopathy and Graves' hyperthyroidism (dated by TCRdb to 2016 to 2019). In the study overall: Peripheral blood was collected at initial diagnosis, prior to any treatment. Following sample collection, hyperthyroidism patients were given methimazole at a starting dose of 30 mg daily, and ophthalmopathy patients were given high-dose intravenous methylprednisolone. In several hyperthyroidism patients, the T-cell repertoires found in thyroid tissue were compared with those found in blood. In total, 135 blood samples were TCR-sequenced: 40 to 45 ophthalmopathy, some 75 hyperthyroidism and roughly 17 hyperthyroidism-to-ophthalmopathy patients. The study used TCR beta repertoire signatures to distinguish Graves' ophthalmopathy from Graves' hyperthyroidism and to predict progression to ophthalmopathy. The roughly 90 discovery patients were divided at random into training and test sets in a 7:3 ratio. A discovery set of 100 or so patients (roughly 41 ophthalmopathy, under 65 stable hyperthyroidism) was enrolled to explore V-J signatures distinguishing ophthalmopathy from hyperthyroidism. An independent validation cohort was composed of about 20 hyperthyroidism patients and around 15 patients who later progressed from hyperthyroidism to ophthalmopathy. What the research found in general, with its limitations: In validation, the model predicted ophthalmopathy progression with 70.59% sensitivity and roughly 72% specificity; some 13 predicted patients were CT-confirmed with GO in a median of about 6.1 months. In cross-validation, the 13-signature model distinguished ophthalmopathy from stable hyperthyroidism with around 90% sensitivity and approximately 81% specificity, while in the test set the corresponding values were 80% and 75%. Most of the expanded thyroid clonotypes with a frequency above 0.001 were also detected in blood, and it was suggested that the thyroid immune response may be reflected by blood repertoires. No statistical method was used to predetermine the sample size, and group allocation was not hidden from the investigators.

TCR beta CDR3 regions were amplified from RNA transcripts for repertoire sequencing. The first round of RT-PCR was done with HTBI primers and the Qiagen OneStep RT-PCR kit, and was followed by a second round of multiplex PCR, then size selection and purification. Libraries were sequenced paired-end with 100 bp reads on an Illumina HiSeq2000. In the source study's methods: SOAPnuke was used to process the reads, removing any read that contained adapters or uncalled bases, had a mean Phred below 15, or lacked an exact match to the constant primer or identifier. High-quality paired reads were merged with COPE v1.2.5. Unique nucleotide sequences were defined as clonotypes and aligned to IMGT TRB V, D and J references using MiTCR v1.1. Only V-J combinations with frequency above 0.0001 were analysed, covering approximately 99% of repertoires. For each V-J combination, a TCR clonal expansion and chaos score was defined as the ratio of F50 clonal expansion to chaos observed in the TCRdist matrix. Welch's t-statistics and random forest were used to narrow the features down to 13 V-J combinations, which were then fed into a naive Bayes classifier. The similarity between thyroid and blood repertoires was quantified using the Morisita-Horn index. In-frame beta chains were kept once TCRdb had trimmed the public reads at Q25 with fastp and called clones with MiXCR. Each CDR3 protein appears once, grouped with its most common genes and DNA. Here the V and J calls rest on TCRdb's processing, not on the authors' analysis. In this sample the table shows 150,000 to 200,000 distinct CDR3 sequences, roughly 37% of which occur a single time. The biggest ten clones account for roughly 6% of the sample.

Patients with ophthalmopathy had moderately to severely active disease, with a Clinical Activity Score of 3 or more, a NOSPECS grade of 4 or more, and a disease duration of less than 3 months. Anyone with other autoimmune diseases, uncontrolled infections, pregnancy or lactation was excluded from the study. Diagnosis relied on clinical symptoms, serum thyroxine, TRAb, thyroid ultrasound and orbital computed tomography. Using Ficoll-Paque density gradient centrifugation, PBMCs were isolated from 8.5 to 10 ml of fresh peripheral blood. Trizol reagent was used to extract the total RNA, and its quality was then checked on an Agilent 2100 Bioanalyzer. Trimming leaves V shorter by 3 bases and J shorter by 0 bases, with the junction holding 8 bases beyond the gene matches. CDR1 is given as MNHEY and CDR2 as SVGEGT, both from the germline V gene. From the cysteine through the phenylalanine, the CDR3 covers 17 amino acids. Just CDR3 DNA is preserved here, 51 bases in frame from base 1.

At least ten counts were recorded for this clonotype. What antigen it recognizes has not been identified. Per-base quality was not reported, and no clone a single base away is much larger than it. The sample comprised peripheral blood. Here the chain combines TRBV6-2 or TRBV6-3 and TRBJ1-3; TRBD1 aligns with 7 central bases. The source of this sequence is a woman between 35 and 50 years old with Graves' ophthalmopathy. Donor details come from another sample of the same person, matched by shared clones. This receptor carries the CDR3 CASSYDRAAVSGNTIYF. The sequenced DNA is TGTGCCAGCAGTTATGACAGGGCAGCGGTCTCTGGAAACACCATATATTTT.